The 27 T cell receptor beta chains in this list originate from one sample, sequenced in a study of blood T cell repertoires in COVID-19. The data were produced by immunoSEQ multiplex PCR, yet TCRdb's version contains in-frame clones alone and is incomplete. The sample lists about 140,000 clones, about 80% occurring once. Sequencing used peripheral blood. These receptors came from a human donor in a cohort sampled during active COVID-19.

This clone was observed a handful of times. The J gene is TRBJ2-1, the V gene TRBV7-9; D uncertain. Germline V lookup: CDR1 SEHNR, CDR2 FQNEAQ (reference sequence). Trimming left V 5 bases short and J 4 bases short, with 3 bases between. This CDR3 comprises 11 residues. The CDR3 DNA sequence: TGTGCCAGCAGCGAGTACAATGAGCAGTTCTTC. Translated: CASSEYNEQFF.

This clone was recorded once. The chain couples TRBV6-1 to TRBJ1-4, with 8 bases lining up with TRBD1. Looked up from germline, CDR1 is MNHNS and CDR2 is SASEGT. The CDR3 has 15 amino acids. Trimming cost V 2 bases and J 7 bases; bases outside gene matches: 6. In DNA form, the CDR3 reads TGTGCCAGCAGTGAACAAAACAGGGGGAGTGAAAAACTGTTTTTT. Translating gives CASSEQNRGSEKLFF.

The chain couples TRBV5-4 to TRBJ2-6; 7 bases agree with TRBD2. The germline V gene has CDR1 SGHNT and CDR2 YYREEE (reference sequence). J lost 4 bases, V lost 6 bases, and 10 bases had no gene match. The CDR3 has 16 residues. CDR3 nucleotide sequence: TGTGCCAGCACTTGGGGGGGTATCACCGGGGCCAACGTCCTGACTTTC. Translating gives CASTWGGITGANVLTF.

The gene calls are TRBV15 and TRBJ2-2; D gene ambiguous. Per germline, CDR1 LNHNV and CDR2 YYDKDF (reference sequence). Trimming removed 0 bases from V and 8 bases from J, with 19 bases in between. This CDR3 has 17 amino acids. The CDR3 sequence is CATSRDKASSSRGELFF. The DNA for the CDR3 is TGTGCCACCAGCAGAGATAAAGCCTCCAGCTCCAGGGGGGAGCTGTTTTTT.

The chain uses TRBV5-1 and TRBJ2-5; no clear D gene. The ends were cut back, 2 bases at V and 5 bases at J, with 10 bases in the middle. Germline lookup yields CDR1 SGHRS and CDR2 YFSETQ. CDR3 length equals 13 residues. The CDR3 DNA is TGCGCCAGCAGCTTACCCTCACGGGAGACCCAGTACTTC. Its protein product is CASSLPSRETQYF.

The chain couples TRBV19 to TRBJ2-5; TRBD1 is a possible D gene (6 bases). The CDR3 extends over 13 amino acids. Germline-derived CDR1 and CDR2 are LNHDA and SQIVND (reference sequence). V was shortened by 4 bases and J by 5 bases, with 11 bases between the two germline ends. Written as DNA, the CDR3 is TGTGCCAGTAGTAGCAGGGGATGGGAGACCCAGTACTTC. Translating it yields CASSSRGWETQYF.

The chain has TRBV29-1 and TRBJ1-2; D perhaps matches TRBD1 (5 bases). V was trimmed by 5 bases and J by 5 bases, leaving 18 bases between them. CDR1 is SQVTM, CDR2 ANQGSEA, per germline. The CDR3 sequence is 14 residues long. The CDR3: CSVPSFQGSYGYTF. DNA of the CDR3: TGCAGCGTTCCGTCCTTCCAGGGATCTTATGGCTACACCTTC.

The chain uses TRBV10-3 and TRBJ1-2, with D maybe TRBD1 (5 bases). Trimming pared 0 bases from V and 6 bases from J, leaving 8 bases between. The CDR3 runs 13 residues. The germline V gene encodes CDR1 ENHRY and CDR2 SYGVKD. In DNA, the CDR3 is TGTGCCATCAGTGAGTCGGGGCAGGATGGCTACACCTTC. Translation: CAISESGQDGYTF.

CDR3 loop: CASSPGIGHNEQFF. The DNA for the CDR3 is TGTGCCAGCAGTCCGGGGATTGGGCACAATGAGCAGTTCTTC. The V call is TRBV6-4, the J call TRBJ2-1; maybe TRBD2 (5 bases). CDR3 length: 14 residues. The V end lost 5 bases, the J end lost 5 bases, and 13 bases lay between the germline ends. Germline CDR1 reads MRHNA; CDR2 reads SNTAGT.

This clone was recorded only once. The chain employs TRBV29-1 and TRBJ1-1; D is unresolved. The V end lost 7 bases, the J end lost 3 bases, and 12 bases lay between the germline ends. This CDR3 has 12 residues. Looked up from germline, CDR1 is SQVTM and CDR2 is ANQGSEA. CDR3 in amino acids: CSGLYSDTEAFF. The CDR3 DNA sequence: TGCAGCGGACTATATTCTGACACTGAAGCTTTCTTT.

CDR3 protein: CASSPPGQGSSSPLHF. The CDR3 DNA sequence: TGTGCCAGCTCACCACCGGGACAGGGATCTAGTTCACCCCTCCACTTT. The chain employs TRBV18 and TRBJ1-6; 9 bases are shared with TRBD1. The V segment lost 0 bases and the J segment 9 bases; nucleotides outside the gene matches: 6. Germline loops: CDR1 KGHSH, CDR2 LQKENI. This CDR3 region has 16 residues.

The chain uses TRBV29-1 and TRBJ1-1, with TRBD1 matching over 9 bases. Trimming cost V 6 bases and J 3 bases; bases outside gene matches: 8. This CDR3 is 14 amino acids long. Germline-derived CDR1 and CDR2 are SQVTM and ANQGSEA. The DNA for the CDR3 is TGCAGCGTCGTAAAATGGACAGGGGACACTGAAGCTTTCTTT. Protein: CSVVKWTGDTEAFF.

V is TRBV5-1 and J is TRBJ1-6; D not certain. In germline, CDR1 is SGHRS, CDR2 YFSETQ. The CDR3 runs 15 residues. V was clipped by 0 bases and J by 9 bases, with 13 bases between them. CDR3 amino acids: CASSLGVTSGSPLHF. The CDR3 DNA reads TGCGCCAGCAGCTTGGGGGTGACTTCGGGTTCACCCCTCCACTTT.

CDR3 protein: CASSTTGGAFF. The CDR3, as DNA: TGTGCCAGCAGTACCACAGGGGGGGCTTTCTTT. This chain uses TRBV6-5 with TRBJ1-1; 8 bases fit TRBD1. Trimming removed 5 bases from V and 11 bases from J; junction bases left unmatched: 4. CDR3 length equals 11 residues. CDR1 is MNHEY and CDR2 is SVGAGI in the germline V gene.

The chain uses TRBV27 and TRBJ1-2; D not resolved. Germline V gives CDR1 MNHEY, CDR2 SMNVEV (reference sequence). The CDR3 is 12 amino acids. The V and J ends lost 4 bases and 2 bases respectively, with 5 bases between them. The CDR3 region is CASSSLNYGYTF. CDR3 bases: TGTGCCAGCAGTTCACTGAACTATGGCTACACCTTC.

This clone was counted ten times or more. The chain combines TRBV10-3 with TRBJ2-7; tentatively, D is TRBD2 (5 bases). From germline, CDR1 is ENHRY and CDR2 SYGVKD. The V end lost 7 bases, the J end lost 2 bases, and 12 bases lay between the germline ends. This CDR3 is built from 13 residues. CDR3 in amino acids: CAIKEASTYEQYF. CDR3 sequence (DNA): TGTGCCATCAAGGAGGCCAGCACCTACGAGCAGTACTTC.

The chain is built from TRBV9 and TRBJ1-3, with TRBD1 as a possible D gene (5 bases). Germline V gene sequence: CDR1 SGDLS, CDR2 YYNGEE. Between the trimmed V and J ends, which lost 0 bases and 1 base, there was a span of 14 bases. The CDR3 length is 17 residues. CDR3 bases: TGTGCCAGCAGCGTAGTAGCAGGGTCAACGTCTGGAAACACCATATATTTT. This sequence encodes CASSVVAGSTSGNTIYF. Looking up the rest from reference TRBV9 and TRBJ1-3 gives the full variable domain: DSGVTQTPKHLITATGQRVTLRCSPRSGDLSVYWYQQSLDQGLQFLIQYYNGEERAKGNILERFSAQQFPDLHSELNLSSLELGDSALYFCASSVVAGSTSGNTIYFGEGSWLTVV.

The J gene is TRBJ1-1, the V gene TRBV6-5; a weak D match, TRBD1 (6 bases). This CDR3 has 12 residues. Germline CDR1 MNHEY, CDR2 SVGAGI. V was clipped by 6 bases and J by 8 bases, with 13 bases between them. The CDR3 coding sequence is TGTGCCAGCAGCCAGGGGCAGATCGAAGCTTTCTTT. It encodes CASSQGQIEAFF.

The chain carries TRBV19 and TRBJ2-2; weak D call: TRBD1 (7 bases). Germline V gene data show CDR1 as LNHDA and CDR2 as SQIVND (reference sequence). The CDR3 is 17 residues long. The ends were cut back, 6 bases at V and 5 bases at J, with 22 bases in the middle. This chain's CDR3 is CASSIYRGGEGTGELFF. The CDR3 DNA is TGTGCCAGTAGCATCTACAGGGGAGGAGAGGGGACCGGGGAGCTGTTTTTT.

The chain employs TRBV5-1 and TRBJ2-3; no reliable D call. The CDR3 has 14 residues. The germline V gene encodes CDR1 SGHRS and CDR2 YFSETQ. V lost 0 bases and J 4 bases, leaving 9 bases between the germline ends. Here the CDR3 reads CASSLDSSSDTQYF. CDR3 coding DNA: TGCGCCAGCAGCTTGGACAGTTCGTCAGATACGCAGTATTTT. Combining the CDR3 with reference TRBV5-1 and TRBJ2-3 gives the whole variable domain KAGVTQTPRYLIKTRGQQVTLSCSPISGHRSVSWYQQTPGQGLQFLFEYFSETQRNKGNFPGRFSGRQFSNSRSEMNVSTLELGDSALYLCASSLDSSSDTQYFGPGTRLTVL.

This clone has just one count. This chain joins TRBV5-6 and TRBJ2-1; D unclear. The CDR3 totals 11 residues. With 1 base removed from V and 6 bases from J, the gap between germline ends came to 2 bases. Germline lookup yields CDR1 SGHDT and CDR2 YYEEEE. The CDR3 spells CASSLRNEQFF. CDR3 bases: TGTGCCAGCAGCTTGCGCAATGAGCAGTTCTTC.

The chain combines TRBV6-5 with TRBJ2-7; 10 bases fit TRBD1. The CDR3 totals 15 residues. J was trimmed by 4 bases and V by 4 bases; bases with no gene match: 7. Germline loops: CDR1 MNHEY, CDR2 SVGAGI. CDR3 protein: CASSSRDRGSYEQYF. The CDR3 DNA is TGTGCCAGCAGTTCGCGGGACAGGGGATCATACGAGCAGTACTTC.

The chain is built from TRBV5-4 and TRBJ2-2, with TRBD1 identical over 8 bases. The V segment lost 0 bases and the J segment 1 base; nucleotides outside the gene matches: 2. The CDR3 has 16 residues. CDR1 and CDR2 (germline): SGHNT, YYREEE (reference sequence). CDR3 sequence: CASSLGTGRNTGELFF. As DNA, the CDR3 is TGTGCCAGCAGCTTGGGGACAGGGAGGAACACCGGGGAGCTGTTTTTT.

J is TRBJ1-3 and V is TRBV5-4; D gene ambiguous. The CDR3 is 13 residues long. The germline V gene encodes CDR1 SGHNT and CDR2 YYREEE (reference sequence). The germline V and J ends were trimmed by 3 bases and 4 bases, with 8 bases remaining between them. The CDR3 region is CASSSLQGNTIYF. The CDR3 DNA is TGTGCCAGCAGCTCGTTACAGGGAAACACCATATATTTT. Together with reference TRBV5-4 and TRBJ1-3, the CDR3 gives the full variable domain: ETGVTQSPTHLIKTRGQQVTLRCSSQSGHNTVSWYQQALGQGPQFIFQYYREEENGRGNFPPRFSGLQFPNYSSELNVNALELDDSALYLCASSSLQGNTIYFGEGSWLTVV.

This clone was seen only once. The junction does not match germline at one end; this may be a read error. The chain links TRBV27 to TRBJ1-2, with 10 bases lining up with TRBD1. Germline lookup yields CDR1 MNHEY and CDR2 SMNVEV (reference sequence). This CDR3 spans 14 amino acids. The CDR3, as DNA: TGTGCCAGCAGTGGATCCGGGACAGGGGATGGCTACGCCTTC. Protein: CASSGSGTGDGYAF.

This clone appeared a few times. The genes are TRBV3-1 (or the pseudogene TRBV3-2) and TRBJ2-1; TRBD1 matches 8 bases. In germline, CDR1 is LGHDT, CDR2 YNNKEL (reference sequence). After removal of 4 bases from V and 1 base from J, the junction contained 3 bases not matched to a gene. CDR3 length: 15 amino acids. CDR3 amino acids: CASSPRDRSYNEQFF. For the CDR3, the DNA is TGTGCCAGCAGCCCTCGGGACAGGTCCTACAATGAGCAGTTCTTC.

This chain joins TRBV5-6 and TRBJ1-6; D unresolved. The germline V gene encodes CDR1 SGHDT and CDR2 YYEEEE. V lost 0 bases, J lost 7 bases, and 14 bases lay in between. CDR3 size: 16 residues. As DNA, the CDR3 is TGTGCCAGCAGCTTGGGGGAGACCCCGCTGAATTCACCCCTCCACTTT. Amino acids: CASSLGETPLNSPLHF. Variable domain in full (rest from reference TRBV5-6 and TRBJ1-6): DAGVTQSPTHLIKTRGQQVTLRCSPKSGHDTVSWYQQALGQGPQFIFQYYEEEERQRGNFPDRFSGHQFPNYSSELNVNALLLGDSALYLCASSLGETPLNSPLHFGNGTRLTVT.